These T cell receptor beta chains were read from a single sample in a study of blood T cell repertoires in COVID-19. The protocol was immunoSEQ multiplex PCR, while the TCRdb copy is restricted to in-frame clones and leaves out a portion. The sample lists about 83,000 clones; about 87% were seen once. What was sequenced was peripheral blood. Receptor source: a man aged 80 or over with active or convalescent COVID-19. Each CDR3 is given with its conserved first and last residue. A D gene is named only where the DNA matches it firmly. Some rows have no size entry. The others give once, few or many, or a class for an expanded clone.

V gene,J gene,clone size,D gene,CDR3 DNA,CDR3 protein
TRBV25-1,TRBJ1-2,few,TRBD1,TGTGCCAGCAGCCCCGGGACAGGGTTTCGCGGCTACACCTTC,CASSPGTGFRGYTF
TRBV24-1,TRBJ1-5,.,.,TGTGCCACCAGTGACAGACACCTTAATCAGCCCCAGCATTTT,CATSDRHLNQPQHF
TRBV2,TRBJ2-2,.,TRBD2,TGTGCCAGCAGTGGTCCGGGACTAGCGGGCACCGGGGAGCTGTTTTTT,CASSGPGLAGTGELFF
TRBV4-2,TRBJ1-2,few,TRBD1,TGTGCCAGCAGCCAAGACAGGGGGCCTCGGGGCTACACCTTC,CASSQDRGPRGYTF
TRBV29-1,TRBJ1-1,.,.,TGCAGCGTGTCGACCGGAGGGGTCGCTTTCTTT,CSVSTGGVAFF
TRBV6-5,TRBJ1-1,.,.,TGTGCCAGCAGTTACTATAGGGCGGGGAACACTGAAGCTTTCTTT,CASSYYRAGNTEAFF
TRBV19,TRBJ1-1,.,.,TGTGCCAGTAGTATAGCATACAGCTCGAACACTGAAGCTTTCTTT,CASSIAYSSNTEAFF
TRBV6-4,TRBJ1-6,.,.,TGTGCCAGCAGTGTCCAGGATAATTCACCCCTCCACTTT,CASSVQDNSPLHF
TRBV27,TRBJ1-5,.,TRBD1,TGTGCCAGCAGTCTCTCCGGGACAGAAAGTCAGCCCCAGCATTTT,CASSLSGTESQPQHF
TRBV2,TRBJ2-3,.,.,TGTGCCAGCAATCGACAGGTGGTGAGCACAGATACGCAGTATTTT,CASNRQVVSTDTQYF
TRBV20-1,TRBJ1-1,.,.,TGCAGTGCTAGTTCGCGAGATGAAGCTTTCTTT,CSASSRDEAFF
TRBV30,TRBJ1-6,.,TRBD1,TGTGCCTGGAGGGACAGGCTGGGGAATTCACCCCTCCACTTT,CAWRDRLGNSPLHF
TRBV24-1,TRBJ1-2,.,.,TGTGCCACCAGTGATCGCCAGGGGTTATATGGCTACACCTTC,CATSDRQGLYGYTF
TRBV2,TRBJ1-6,few,.,TGTGCCAGCAAGGGGAAAGTGAACGGGTCACCCCTCCACTTT,CASKGKVNGSPLHF
TRBV6-6,TRBJ1-5,few,.,TGTGCCAGCAGCCAGACAGACCATCCGACGCCCCAGCATTTT,CASSQTDHPTPQHF
TRBV19,TRBJ1-2,few,.,TGTGCCAGTAGTCCGTGGAGGGGCGGTGGCTACACCTTC,CASSPWRGGGYTF
TRBV5-5,TRBJ1-5,.,.,TGTGCCAGCAGCTTAGAACACAGGGAGTATCAGCCCCAGCATTTT,CASSLEHREYQPQHF
TRBV28,TRBJ2-1,.,TRBD2,TGTGCCAGCAGGTTAGCGGGGGGGCAGAATGAGCAGTTCTTC,CASRLAGGQNEQFF
TRBV30,TRBJ2-5,once,TRBD2,TGTGCCTGGGGGCGACTAGCGGGGGGCCTAAGGGCCCAGTACTTC,CAWGRLAGGLRAQYF
TRBV19,TRBJ1-5,.,.,TGTGCCAGTAGTCTGGGGCTAGGATATCAGCCCCAGCATTTT,CASSLGLGYQPQHF
TRBV5-1,TRBJ1-6,.,.,TGCGCCAGCAACCTTGACAACTCAGGGAATTCACCCCTCCACTTT,CASNLDNSGNSPLHF
TRBV10-3,TRBJ2-2,.,TRBD1,TGTGCCATCAGTGAGAGGGACAGGGGGACCGGGGAGCTGTTTTTT,CAISERDRGTGELFF
TRBV6-1,TRBJ1-1,.,TRBD1,TGTGCCAGCAGTGAAGCCCTGACAGGGGTTTCCAGGAGCGTATTT,CASSEALTGVSRSVF